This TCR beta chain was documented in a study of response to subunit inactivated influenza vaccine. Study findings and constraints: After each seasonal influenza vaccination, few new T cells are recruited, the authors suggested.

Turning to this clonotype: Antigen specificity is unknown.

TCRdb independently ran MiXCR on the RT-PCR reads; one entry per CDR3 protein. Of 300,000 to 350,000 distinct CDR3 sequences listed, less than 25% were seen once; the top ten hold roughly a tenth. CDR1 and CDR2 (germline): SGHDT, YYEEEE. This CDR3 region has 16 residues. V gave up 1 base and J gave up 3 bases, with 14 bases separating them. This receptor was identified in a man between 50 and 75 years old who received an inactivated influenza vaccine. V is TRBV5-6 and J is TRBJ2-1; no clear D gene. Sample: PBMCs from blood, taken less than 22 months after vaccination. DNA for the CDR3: TGTGCCAGCAGCTTGCAGGACCTAAGACTCTACAATGAGCAGTTCTTC. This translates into CASSLQDLRLYNEQFF.